Here is one TCR beta chain with its context. Looked up from germline, CDR1 is SGHRS and CDR2 is YFSETQ. CDR3 length: 16 residues. Trimming at V came to 0 bases and at J to 6 bases, leaving 9 bases not matched to a gene. Assignment of participants to cohorts was predicated upon participant-reported clinical history. All recovered Cohort 3 donors got two negative PCRs, got clearance, or saw symptom resolution. The sample comes from a study of blood T cell repertoires in COVID-19. Study-level information: PBMCs, B-cell-depleted T cells, or T cells provided the cDNA or gDNA that made up the material.

Original processing notes: Nucleated cell counts were estimated from reference gene primer amplification. Clones were sequenced by immunoSEQ multiplex PCR, and TCRdb holds only the in-frame ones, with some missing. The DNA gave D and trimming, while V, J and clone size come from that table. The sample records about 200,000 clones, roughly 90% being singletons. V and J are TRBV5-1 and TRBJ2-1, with 7 bases lining up with TRBD1. Material: PBMCs or T cells enriched from blood (not recorded which). The sequence came from a woman under 30 who had recovered from COVID-19. DNA of the CDR3: TGCGCCAGCAGCTTGGCAACAGGGGTATCGGGCAATGAGCAGTTCTTC. This codes for CASSLATGVSGNEQFF.